The sequence of this T cell receptor (beta chain) was determined in a study of blood T cell repertoires in COVID-19. On the study more broadly: COVID-19 samples, acute and convalescent, were from the United States, Italy and Spain. T cells, B-cell-depleted T cells, or PBMCs provided the cDNA or gDNA that served as material.

Enrolled during active infection, Seattle patients were then followed longitudinally. As handled by the study authors: The assay estimated nucleated cells by amplifying reference gene primers. Sequencing used immunoSEQ multiplex PCR; TCRdb keeps in-frame clones, though not all of them. V, J and clone size are taken as reported in that table, and D and trimming were inferred from the DNA itself. The table lists approximately 150,000 clones, approximately 86% of them singletons. Material for sequencing was peripheral blood. The TCR was taken from a woman aged 80 or over with COVID-19, enrolled during active disease.

CDR3 bases: TGTGCCAGCAGCTTGGGACTAGCGGGGGATACGCAGTATTTT. This sequence encodes CASSLGLAGDTQYF. The V gene is TRBV5-4, the J gene TRBJ2-3, with 11 bases identical to TRBD2. Germline V gene sequence: CDR1 SGHNT, CDR2 YYREEE (reference sequence). Trimming removed 0 bases from V and 6 bases from J; junction bases left unmatched: 0. CDR3 length: 14 amino acids.